Below, 21 T cell receptor beta chains from the same sample are listed, as sequenced in a study of cytomegalovirus exposure and HLA in healthy donors. Primers included in the PCR were 60 Vbeta and 13 Jbeta primers. Method: immunoSEQ multiplex PCR; TCRdb's copy keeps in-frame clones and lacks some. The data contain 180,000 or so clones, 86% of them singletons. The sequenced material came from PBMCs. The receptor source for this set is a woman younger than 45 in good health and CMV-seronegative.

This chain links TRBV2 with TRBJ2-5, with 9 nucleotides matching TRBD1. The junction had 13 bases not matched to a gene; V was cut back by 7 bases and J by 7 bases. CDR3 size: 15 residues. Germline assignment: CDR1 SNHLY and CDR2 FYNNEI. In DNA form, the CDR3 reads TGTGCCAGCACCACCGGGACAGGGTGGCCGGGGACCCAGTACTTC. Translating it yields CASTTGTGWPGTQYF.

This clone was counted many times. The gene calls are TRBV2 and TRBJ1-3; D not certain. Germline V gene sequence: CDR1 SNHLY, CDR2 FYNNEI. The CDR3 covers 17 residues. V was pared by 6 bases and J by 0 bases, with 18 bases between. DNA of the CDR3: TGTGCCAGCAGGGAGGAGCCGGCTACGGACTCTGGAAACACCATATATTTT. Protein product: CASREEPATDSGNTIYF.

CDR3: CASRQDRGLTNEKLFF. The CDR3 DNA is TGTGCCAGCAGGCAGGACAGGGGGCTAACTAATGAAAAACTGTTTTTT. The rearrangement links TRBV28 to TRBJ1-4; 11 bases fit TRBD1. Germline V gene lookup returns CDR1 MDHEN and CDR2 SYDVKM. The V segment lost 6 bases and the J segment 1 base; nucleotides outside the gene matches: 4. The length of the CDR3 is 16 residues.

As regards this clone: This sample also contains other DNA sequences that code for the same CDR3. The chain uses TRBV5-1 and TRBJ2-7; the match to TRBD1 covers 9 bases. CDR1 is SGHRS, CDR2 YFSETQ, per germline. The CDR3 is 14 amino acids. V lost 4 bases to trimming and J lost 1 base; unmatched junction nucleotides: 3. CDR3 protein: CASSPGTGSYEQYF. Written as DNA, the CDR3 is TGCGCCAGCAGCCCAGGGACAGGGTCCTACGAGCAGTACTTC. Full variable domain (missing parts from reference TRBV5-1 and TRBJ2-7): KAGVTQTPRYLIKTRGQQVTLSCSPISGHRSVSWYQQTPGQGLQFLFEYFSETQRNKGNFPGRFSGRQFSNSRSEMNVSTLELGDSALYLCASSPGTGSYEQYFGPGTRLTVT.

The chain links TRBV13 to TRBJ2-6; TRBD1 agrees at 7 bases. Germline V gene sequence: CDR1 PRHDT, CDR2 FYEKMQ (reference sequence). CDR3 size: 16 residues. V trimming: 1 base; J trimming: 0 bases; junction bases outside the gene matches: 0. This chain's CDR3 is CASSLAGGSGANVLTF. In DNA form, the CDR3 reads TGTGCCAGCAGCTTAGCAGGGGGCTCTGGGGCCAACGTCCTGACTTTC.

The CDR3 loop reads CSVGLAGPPYEQYF. The CDR3 DNA sequence: TGCAGCGTAGGACTAGCGGGTCCCCCCTACGAGCAGTACTTC. This chain joins TRBV29-1 and TRBJ2-7; 11 bases line up with TRBD2. Germline CDR1 SQVTM, CDR2 ANQGSEA. The CDR3 spans 14 residues. V lost 6 bases, J lost 2 bases, and 6 bases stayed unmatched.

The chain couples TRBV7-2 to TRBJ1-6; 10 nucleotides agree with TRBD1. Germline trimming cut 4 bases from V and 3 bases from J; bases unmatched to any gene: 12. CDR3 size: 19 residues. CDR1 SGHTA and CDR2 FQGNSA come from the germline V gene. The chain's CDR3 is CASSSVPGQGSLYNSPLHF. The CDR3 DNA follows: TGTGCCAGCAGCTCAGTCCCGGGACAGGGGTCCCTCTATAATTCACCCCTCCACTTT.

The V and J genes are TRBV5-1 and TRBJ2-7; 8 bases map to TRBD2. The germline gives CDR1 SGHRS, CDR2 YFSETQ. The CDR3 covers 15 residues. V gave up 4 bases and J gave up 3 bases; unmatched junction bases: 9. DNA of the CDR3: TGCGCCAGCAGCCCTGATAGCGGGACGTACTACGAGCAGTACTTC. Its translation is CASSPDSGTYYEQYF.

This chain connects TRBV19 to TRBJ2-1; D gene uncertain. The CDR3 is 13 amino acids. Germline V lookup: CDR1 LNHDA, CDR2 SQIVND (reference sequence). Trimming cost V 4 bases and J 3 bases, with 7 bases left between them. The CDR3 is CASSTTLYNEQFF. In DNA, the CDR3 is TGTGCCAGTAGTACGACTCTCTACAATGAGCAGTTCTTC.

The chain recombines TRBV5-1 with TRBJ1-1, with D uncertain. CDR1 is SGHRS and CDR2 is YFSETQ in the germline V gene. V lost 0 bases and J 5 bases, leaving 11 bases between the germline ends. CDR3 length equals 14 residues. CDR3 DNA sequence: TGCGCCAGCAGCTTGGACTCCTTGTATACTGAAGCTTTCTTT. Translated, it gives CASSLDSLYTEAFF.

This clone was counted only a few times. The chain couples TRBV28 to TRBJ2-1; TRBD1 aligns across 7 bases. The CDR3 loop spans 12 amino acids. Germline CDR1 reads MDHEN; CDR2 reads SYDVKM. V was clipped by 5 bases and J by 7 bases; unmatched bases: 2. The CDR3 DNA sequence: TGTGCCAGCAGTGAACAGGGGAATGAGCAGTTCTTC. Its translation is CASSEQGNEQFF.

The chain joins TRBV4-1 to TRBJ2-7, with D maybe TRBD1 (5 bases). CDR1 is MGHRA, CDR2 YSYEKL, per germline. Trimming shortened V by 0 bases and J by 3 bases, and 15 bases separated the two germline ends. The CDR3 sequence is 16 residues long. The CDR3 DNA sequence: TGCGCCAGCAGCCAAGAGTTTGACAGTGGGGTCTACGAGCAGTACTTC. This translates into CASSQEFDSGVYEQYF.

The chain recombines TRBV19 with TRBJ2-5; TRBD2 matches 12 bases. Germline V CDR1 and CDR2: LNHDA, SQIVND (reference sequence). The CDR3 extends over 16 amino acids. The V gene end was trimmed by 4 bases and the J gene end by 4 bases; junction bases not matched to a gene: 7. For the CDR3, the DNA is TGTGCCAGTAGTAACCGACTAGCGGGGGCGGGAGAGACCCAGTACTTC. It yields the protein CASSNRLAGAGETQYF.

V gene TRBV19 combines with J gene TRBJ1-3; D is ambiguous. CDR3 length equals 14 residues. Germline V lookup: CDR1 LNHDA, CDR2 SQIVND (reference sequence). V was shortened by 3 bases and J by 0 bases, with 6 bases between the two germline ends. The CDR3, as DNA: TGTGCCAGTAGTATCAGGTCCTCTGGAAACACCATATATTTT. It yields the protein CASSIRSSGNTIYF.

This clone was counted a single time. The CDR3 DNA sequence: TGTGCCTGGAGGGTTCAGGGATACGAGCAGTACTTC. It specifies CAWRVQGYEQYF. V and J are TRBV30 and TRBJ2-7; weak D call: TRBD1 (5 bases). Between the trimmed V and J ends, which lost 3 bases and 4 bases, there was a span of 10 bases. Germline CDR1 and CDR2: GTSNPN and SVGIG (reference sequence). The CDR3 has 12 amino acids.

This chain uses TRBV7-9 with TRBJ2-5; tentative D call: TRBD1 (6 bases). Trimming pared 5 bases from V and 2 bases from J, leaving 12 bases between. The CDR3 length is 14 residues. Looked up from germline, CDR1 is SEHNR and CDR2 is FQNEAQ (reference sequence). As DNA, the CDR3 is TGTGCCAGCAGCCCCCCGACAGGACAAGAGACCCAGTACTTC. Protein sequence: CASSPPTGQETQYF.

The rearrangement uses TRBV6-5 and TRBJ2-1; 7 bases match TRBD1. After removal of 5 bases from V and 4 bases from J, the junction contained 8 bases not matched to a gene. The germline V gene encodes CDR1 MNHEY and CDR2 SVGAGI. This CDR3 contains 15 residues. The CDR3 sequence is CASSVRQGLYNEQFF. The CDR3 DNA sequence: TGTGCCAGCAGTGTGCGACAGGGTCTGTACAATGAGCAGTTCTTC.

The V gene is TRBV4-1, the J gene TRBJ2-5, with D perhaps TRBD1 (6 bases). The CDR3 is 14 residues long. The V gene's germline CDR1 is MGHRA and CDR2 YSYEKL. V gave up 2 bases and J gave up 2 bases, with 9 bases separating them. The CDR3 coding sequence is TGCGCCAGCAGCCAAAATGGACAGCAAGAGACCCAGTACTTC. Translated, it gives CASSQNGQQETQYF.

The genes are TRBV14 and TRBJ2-1; TRBD2 agrees at 9 bases. The CDR3 is 17 residues long. The junction had 9 bases not matched to a gene; V was cut back by 2 bases and J by 4 bases. CDR1 and CDR2 (germline): SGHDN, FVKESK. The CDR3 nucleotides read TGTGCCAGCAGCCAACAGCTCATAGCGGGGGATTACAATGAGCAGTTCTTC. This sequence encodes CASSQQLIAGDYNEQFF.

The chain is built from TRBV5-4 and TRBJ2-5; 8 bases match TRBD2. CDR3 length: 14 residues. V lost 2 bases to trimming and J lost 2 bases; unmatched junction nucleotides: 2. CDR1 SGHNT and CDR2 YYREEE come from the germline V gene (reference sequence). CDR3 region: CASSLLADQETQYF. CDR3 sequence (DNA): TGTGCCAGCAGCTTACTAGCGGATCAAGAGACCCAGTACTTC. Full variable domain (remainder filled in from reference TRBV5-4 and TRBJ2-5): ETGVTQSPTHLIKTRGQQVTLRCSSQSGHNTVSWYQQALGQGPQFIFQYYREEENGRGNFPPRFSGLQFPNYSSELNVNALELDDSALYLCASSLLADQETQYFGPGTRLLVL.

The J gene is TRBJ2-2, the V gene TRBV27; D gene unclear. The V end was cut by 2 bases, the J end by 1 base, with 5 bases between. The CDR3 sequence is 14 residues long. The V gene's germline CDR1 is MNHEY and CDR2 SMNVEV (reference sequence). The CDR3 reads CASSLLRNTGELFF. The CDR3 DNA reads as TGTGCCAGCAGTTTACTTCGGAACACCGGGGAGCTGTTTTTT.